The 27 T cell receptor beta chains below all came from one sample that was sequenced in a study of blood T cells in healthy people across ages. Primed by a sample-barcoded 5' primer and a J-beta primer mix, a second PCR proceeded for 7 to 11 cycles. TCRdb re-called the 5' RACE reads through MiXCR, storing one row per CDR3 protein. The table has hundreds of thousands of distinct CDR3 sequences, roughly two fifths seen once. The sample consisted of blood. These receptors originate from a man aged 80 or over in good health.

To note about this clonotype: Because the CDR3's place on the DNA is in doubt, the DNA is left out and the CDR3 is given as listed by TCRdb. This chain joins TRBV4-1 and TRBJ1-2; the table assigns TRBD1, which was not confirmed against the DNA. The CDR3 is 23 amino acids long, termini counted. Per germline, CDR1 MGHRA and CDR2 YSYEKL. The CDR3 is CASSQDYRGELFFGEGRVTGYTF.

With respect to this clonotype: An end of the junction does not agree with germline; a read error may underlie this. J is TRBJ2-1 and V is TRBV14; TRBD2 matches at 10 bases. This CDR3 is 16 amino acids long. Germline-derived CDR1 and CDR2 are SGHDN and FVKESK. The CDR3 bases are TGTGCCAGCAGCAAAGACGAGCGGGAGGGGAATGATGAGCAGTTCTTC. This sequence encodes CASSKDEREGNDEQFF.

This clonotype was observed a handful of times. This chain connects TRBV7-2 to TRBJ1-1; a weak D match, TRBD1 (5 bases). Germline CDR1 is SGHTA and CDR2 is FQGNSA. Trimming left V 5 bases short and J 3 bases short, with 10 bases between. The length of the CDR3 is 13 residues. CDR3 protein: CASSQRGYTEAFF. CDR3 DNA: TGTGCCAGCAGCCAAAGGGGTTACACTGAAGCTTTCTTT.

This clonotype was recorded many times. The chain couples TRBV7-2 to TRBJ2-7, with 14 bases aligning to TRBD2. J lost 2 bases, V lost 5 bases, and 5 bases had no gene match. CDR1 is SGHTA and CDR2 is FQGNSA in the germline V gene. The CDR3 totals 16 residues. In DNA form, the CDR3 reads TGTGCCAGCAGCCGACGACTAGCGGGAGGGCCCTACGAGCAGTACTTC. This codes for CASSRRLAGGPYEQYF.

V and J are TRBV7-7 and TRBJ2-2; D may be TRBD2 (5 bases). Germline values: CDR1 SSHAT, CDR2 FNYEAQ (reference sequence). This CDR3 is built from 14 residues. V lost 1 base and J lost 3, with 6 bases in between. The CDR3 DNA reads TGTGCCAGCAGCTTAGTGCGGGACACCGGGGAGCTGTTTTTT. Translated, it gives CASSLVRDTGELFF.

Notes on this clonotype: One end of the junction is discordant with germline, which a read error may explain. The chain has TRBV28 and TRBJ2-4; D perhaps matches TRBD1 (5 bases). The germline gives CDR1 MDHEN, CDR2 SYDVKM. The CDR3 totals 16 residues. CDR3 sequence reads: CASSPFRPGAKNTQYF. The CDR3 DNA is TGTGCCAGCAGTCCCTTCCGTCCTGGGGCCAAAAACACTCAGTACTTC. The variable domain in full, with the rest retrieved from reference TRBV28 and TRBJ2-4, is DVKVTQSSRYLVKRTGEKVFLECVQDMDHENMFWYRQDPGLGLRLIYFSYDVKMKEKGDIPEGYSVSREKKERFSLILESASTNQTSMYLCASSPFRPGAKNTQYFGAGTRLSVL.

The chain links TRBV4-3 to TRBJ2-2; 9 nucleotides line up with TRBD1. Germline CDR1 is LGHNA and CDR2 is YSLEER. This CDR3 is 18 amino acids long. V shed 0 bases, J shed 4 bases, and the junction held 9 bases outside the gene matches. The CDR3 bases are TGCGCCAGCAGCCAAGATCTCCCGGGACAGGGTAGCACCGGGGAGCTGTTTTTT. It specifies CASSQDLPGQGSTGELFF.

J is TRBJ2-5 and V is TRBV29-1; D is possibly TRBD2 (5 bases). CDR3 size: 13 residues. Germline V gene data show CDR1 as SQVTM and CDR2 as ANQGSEA. This chain's CDR3 is CGGCRTFQETQYF. The CDR3 nucleotides are TGCGGCGGGTGTAGGACCTTTCAAGAGACCCAGTACTTC. The whole variable domain, remainder taken from reference TRBV29-1 and TRBJ2-5, is SAVISQKPSRDICQRGTSLTIQCQVDSQVTMMFWYRQQPGQSLTLIATANQGSEATYESGFVIDKFPISRPNLTFSTLTVSNMSPEDSSIYLCGGCRTFQETQYFGPGTRLLVL.

The sample holds a few counts of this clonotype. The chain employs TRBV6-2 or TRBV6-3 and TRBJ2-3; TRBD1 aligns across 9 bases. V trimming: 4 bases; J trimming: 5 bases; junction bases outside the gene matches: 7. CDR1 and CDR2 from the germline V gene are MNHEY and SVGEGT. This CDR3 is built from 15 residues. This CDR3 is CASSFTGGAVDTQYF. The CDR3 DNA follows: TGTGCCAGCAGTTTCACAGGGGGCGCGGTAGATACGCAGTATTTT.

The chain couples TRBV5-1 to TRBJ2-5; TRBD2 is a possible D gene (6 bases). With the DNA end fitting TRBJ2-7 better, the J assignment may be wrong. The CDR3 sequence is 15 residues long. Germline CDR1 and CDR2: SGHRS and YFSETQ. CDR3 coding DNA: TGCGCCAGCAGCTTGTCGCGAGCGGAGGAGGGCGAGCAGTACTTC. As protein: CASSLSRAEEGEQYF.

This clonotype was recorded a few times. CDR3 sequence: CASSLGTGALNIQYF. CDR3 in DNA: TGCGCCAGCAGCTTGGGGACAGGGGCCTTGAACATTCAGTACTTC. This rearrangement joins TRBV5-1 to TRBJ2-4, with 9 bases fitting TRBD1. The germline V gene encodes CDR1 SGHRS and CDR2 YFSETQ. The V segment lost 0 bases and the J segment 7 bases; nucleotides outside the gene matches: 5. The length of the CDR3 is 15 residues.

This chain links TRBV7-8 with TRBJ2-1; 7 positions match TRBD2. V lost 5 bases to trimming and J lost 9 bases; unmatched junction nucleotides: 16. From germline, CDR1 is SGHVS and CDR2 FQNEAQ. The CDR3 runs to 16 residues. The CDR3: CASSRWSGGDMGEQFF. Written as DNA, the CDR3 is TGTGCCAGCAGCCGATGGTCGGGAGGCGATATGGGTGAGCAGTTCTTC.

This clonotype was seen a few times. CDR3 protein: CASPVYNEQFF. CDR3 coding DNA: TGTGCCAGTCCAGTCTACAATGAGCAGTTCTTC. The chain combines TRBV6-1 with TRBJ2-1; D gene uncertain. Looked up from germline, CDR1 is MNHNS and CDR2 is SASEGT. With 9 bases removed from V and 3 bases from J, the gap between germline ends came to 6 bases. The CDR3 is 11 residues long.

The rearrangement joins TRBV6-2 or TRBV6-3 to TRBJ2-7; 11 bases line up with TRBD1. The closer fit of TRBJ2-5 to the DNA end suggests the J call may be wrong. Germline V lookup: CDR1 MNHEY, CDR2 SVGEGT. This CDR3 has 15 amino acids. The CDR3 DNA is TGTGCCAGCAGTTACGGACAGGGGGCCTGGGAGACCCAGTACTTC. It encodes CASSYGQGAWETQYF.

The chain couples TRBV5-5 to TRBJ2-5; 7 bases agree with TRBD1. Losses at the gene ends were 7 bases for V and 3 bases for J; bases not matched to a gene: 12. CDR3 length: 15 residues. The germline V gene encodes CDR1 SGHKS and CDR2 YYEKEE (reference sequence). This chain's CDR3 is CASLNRGARKETQYF. The CDR3 coding sequence is TGTGCCAGCCTAAACAGGGGAGCGAGGAAAGAGACCCAGTACTTC.

V and J are TRBV28 and TRBJ1-3; D gene unclear. The CDR3 totals 15 residues. V was pared by 6 bases and J by 0 bases, with 12 bases between. Germline assignment: CDR1 MDHEN and CDR2 SYDVKM. This CDR3 is CASRLAPSSGNTIYF. The CDR3 DNA sequence: TGTGCCAGCAGGTTAGCCCCAAGCTCTGGAAACACCATATATTTT.

This clonotype was detected only a few times. The chain couples TRBV28 to TRBJ2-1; 7 bases match TRBD2. The CDR3 contains 16 residues. The germline gives CDR1 MDHEN, CDR2 SYDVKM. Trimming took 5 bases from V and 1 from J; bases not matched to a gene: 8. CDR3 bases: TGTGCCAGCAGTCCCCTCCTAGCGGTGTCCTACAATGAGCAGTTCTTC. Protein sequence: CASSPLLAVSYNEQFF.

This clonotype came up a few times. The CDR3 reads CASSLKFRQGASPLNTEAFF. In DNA form, the CDR3 reads TGTGCCAGCAGCTTAAAGTTTCGCCAAGGGGCGTCCCCGTTGAACACTGAAGCTTTCTTT. The chain employs TRBV7-9 and TRBJ1-1; D is possibly TRBD1 (5 bases). There are 20 residues in the CDR3. V gave up 2 bases and J gave up 0 bases, with 25 bases separating them. Germline lookup yields CDR1 SEHNR and CDR2 FQNEAQ (reference sequence). Using reference TRBV7-9 and TRBJ1-1 for the parts outside the CDR3, the full variable domain is DTGVSQNPRHKITKRGQNVTFRCDPISEHNRLYWYRQTLGQGPEFLTYFQNEAQLEKSRLLSDRFSAERPKGSFSTLEIQRTEQGDSAMYLCASSLKFRQGASPLNTEAFFGQGTRLTVV.

With regard to this clonotype: A much larger clone sits a single nucleotide away, making a read error possible. The rearrangement joins TRBV7-2 to TRBJ2-1; D unresolved. The better agreement between TRBJ2-7 and the DNA end casts doubt on the J call. CDR1 and CDR2 from the germline V gene are SGHTA and FQGNSA. This CDR3 spans 13 amino acids. The CDR3 spells CASRRSSYNEQYF. DNA for the CDR3: TGTGCCAGCCGTAGGAGCTCCTACAATGAGCAGTACTTC.

This chain links TRBV28 with TRBJ1-2, with D hard to call. CDR1 and CDR2 (germline): MDHEN, SYDVKM. The V and J ends lost 3 bases and 7 bases respectively, with 15 bases between them. The CDR3 spans 14 residues. CDR3 sequence reads: CASSFASRTRGYTF. The CDR3 DNA is TGTGCCAGCAGTTTTGCCTCAAGAACGCGTGGCTACACCTTC.

The gene calls are TRBV20-1 and TRBJ2-1, with TRBD2 identical over 7 bases. This CDR3 comprises 16 residues. CDR1 DFQATT and CDR2 SNEGSKA come from the germline V gene (reference sequence). V was pared by 3 bases and J by 2 bases, with 10 bases of the junction left unmatched. The CDR3 DNA follows: TGCAGTGCTAGCCGTAAATGGGGGGGACCCTACAATGAGCAGTTCTTC. It specifies CSASRKWGGPYNEQFF.

The chain employs TRBV24-1 and TRBJ2-3; possible D gene TRBD1, 6 bases. V was shortened by 5 bases and J by 2 bases, with 16 bases between the two germline ends. The length of the CDR3 is 16 residues. Germline values: CDR1 KGHDR, CDR2 SFDVKD. The chain's CDR3 is CATSVIRGHLTDTQYF. The CDR3 region has the DNA TGTGCCACCAGTGTCATCCGGGGACACCTCACAGATACGCAGTATTTT.

This clonotype showed up just a few times. CDR3 sequence: CSVNGRDTNTEAFF. The CDR3 DNA is TGCAGCGTTAACGGCCGCGACACTAACACTGAAGCTTTCTTT. This sequence joins TRBV29-1 and TRBJ1-1, with D unresolved. Germline CDR1 is SQVTM and CDR2 is ANQGSEA. There are 14 residues in the CDR3. The germline V and J ends were trimmed by 5 bases and 2 bases, with 15 bases remaining between them.

This chain uses TRBV12-3 or TRBV12-4 with TRBJ2-1, with a tentative D call TRBD2 (5 bases). The CDR3 has 17 amino acids. Deletions cut 1 base from V and 0 bases from J, with 13 bases between. The CDR3 loop is CASSLEVARSSYNEQFF. The CDR3 region has the DNA TGTGCCAGCAGTTTAGAGGTAGCGCGGAGCTCCTACAATGAGCAGTTCTTC.

A few counts support this clonotype. The chain recombines TRBV6-1 with TRBJ2-7; D remains ambiguous. Germline V gene lookup returns CDR1 MNHNS and CDR2 SASEGT. The CDR3 contains 13 residues. Trimming took 3 bases from V and 2 from J, leaving 8 bases between them. The CDR3: CASSEFRAYEQYF. In DNA form, the CDR3 reads TGTGCCAGCAGTGAGTTCAGAGCCTACGAGCAGTACTTC.

The genes are TRBV11-1 and TRBJ1-1, with D possibly being TRBD1 (5 bases). The germline CDR1 and CDR2 sequences are SGHAT and FQDESV (reference sequence). Between the trimmed V and J ends, which lost 8 bases and 0 bases, there was a span of 13 bases. The CDR3 covers 14 residues. The DNA for the CDR3 is TGTGCCAGCGTCCCACAGGTGATGAACACTGAAGCTTTCTTT. The encoded protein is CASVPQVMNTEAFF. The entire variable domain, with the rest obtained from reference TRBV11-1 and TRBJ1-1, is as follows: EAEVAQSPRYKITEKSQAVAFWCDPISGHATLYWYRQILGQGPELLVQFQDESVVDDSQLPKDRFSAERLKGVDSTLKIQPAELGDSAMYLCASVPQVMNTEAFFGQGTRLTVV.

V is TRBV29-1 and J is TRBJ2-7, with D perhaps being TRBD1 or TRBD2 (5 bases each). This CDR3 is built from 10 residues. The V end was cut by 8 bases, the J end by 7 bases, with 12 bases between. The germline V gene encodes CDR1 SQVTM and CDR2 ANQGSEA. The DNA of the CDR3 is TGCAGCAGAGGGGACGGGGAGCAGTACTTC. Translating it yields CSRGDGEQYF.